Listed below are T cell receptor beta chains from one sample, sequenced in a study of OX40 agonist ivuxolimab in advanced cancers. The protocol was immunoSEQ multiplex PCR, while the TCRdb copy is restricted to in-frame clones and leaves out a portion. The sample has around 80,000 clones; less than 85% are singletons. The material sequenced was CD4+ or CD8+ T cells sorted from blood, taken in a trial of the OX40 agonist ivuxolimab. The receptors derive from an adult with an advanced solid tumor such as melanoma, head and neck, liver or kidney cancer. The CDR3 runs from the conserved cysteine through the conserved F or W. Fields, in order: D gene, V gene, J gene, CDR3 length, clone size, CDR3 protein, CDR3 DNA. D genes are given only for firm matches. Not every row has a clone size; where given, it reads once, few, many or a size class.

d_gene: -
v_gene: TRBV7-2
j_gene: TRBJ2-2
len: 14
abundance: few
CDR3aa: CASSWGPGTGELFF
CDR3nt: TGTGCCAGCAGCTGGGGGCCAGGCACCGGGGAGCTGTTTTTT

d_gene: -
v_gene: TRBV5-1
j_gene: TRBJ1-3
len: 18
abundance: -
CDR3aa: CASSSRGRTAVSGNTIYF
CDR3nt: TGCGCCAGCAGCTCAAGAGGAAGGACTGCCGTCTCTGGAAACACCATATATTTT

d_gene: -
v_gene: TRBV2
j_gene: TRBJ1-5
len: 14
abundance: -
CDR3aa: CASIPGGGNQPQHF
CDR3nt: TGTGCCAGCATCCCGGGGGGAGGCAATCAGCCCCAGCATTTT

d_gene: -
v_gene: TRBV29-1
j_gene: TRBJ2-7
len: 16
abundance: -
CDR3aa: CSVGSGAGKPTYEQYF
CDR3nt: TGCAGCGTTGGGAGTGGGGCAGGGAAACCAACCTACGAGCAGTACTTC

d_gene: -
v_gene: TRBV6-1
j_gene: TRBJ1-1
len: 13
abundance: -
CDR3aa: CAITRLMNTEAFF
CDR3nt: TGTGCCATTACTCGGTTAATGAACACTGAAGCTTTCTTT

d_gene: -
v_gene: TRBV2
j_gene: TRBJ2-1
len: 15
abundance: few
CDR3aa: CASRTKTGRVNEQFF
CDR3nt: TGTGCCAGCAGGACGAAGACAGGGAGGGTCAATGAGCAGTTCTTC

d_gene: TRBD1
v_gene: TRBV4-1
j_gene: TRBJ1-1
len: 16
abundance: -
CDR3aa: CASSQPLRGRNIEAFF
CDR3nt: TGCGCCAGCAGCCAGCCCTTAAGGGGGCGAAACATAGAAGCTTTCTTT

d_gene: TRBD1
v_gene: TRBV28
j_gene: TRBJ2-6
len: 15
abundance: -
CDR3aa: CASKGQGAGANVLTF
CDR3nt: TGTGCCAGCAAGGGTCAGGGGGCTGGGGCCAACGTCCTGACTTTC

d_gene: TRBD1
v_gene: TRBV11-2
j_gene: TRBJ1-5
len: 18
abundance: -
CDR3aa: CASSRTGPGRQSNQPQHF
CDR3nt: TGTGCCAGCAGCCGGACAGGGCCTGGTAGACAGAGCAATCAGCCCCAGCATTTT

d_gene: TRBD1
v_gene: TRBV7-2
j_gene: TRBJ1-5
len: 16
abundance: few
CDR3aa: CASSLTHRGSNQPQHF
CDR3nt: TGTGCCAGCAGCTTAACTCACAGGGGAAGCAATCAGCCCCAGCATTTT

d_gene: TRBD1
v_gene: TRBV28
j_gene: TRBJ2-3
len: 15
abundance: -
CDR3aa: CASRSGTGGADTQYF
CDR3nt: TGTGCCAGCAGATCGGGGACAGGGGGTGCAGATACGCAGTATTTT

d_gene: -
v_gene: TRBV27
j_gene: TRBJ1-1
len: 13
abundance: -
CDR3aa: CASSLRETTEAFF
CDR3nt: TGTGCCAGCAGTTTACGGGAGACCACTGAAGCTTTCTTT

d_gene: -
v_gene: TRBV11-2
j_gene: TRBJ1-3
len: 15
abundance: -
CDR3aa: CASSLGDLSGNTIYF
CDR3nt: TGTGCCAGCAGCTTAGGGGATCTCTCTGGAAACACCATATATTTT

d_gene: TRBD1
v_gene: TRBV7-2
j_gene: TRBJ2-3
len: 15
abundance: -
CDR3aa: CASSFTGTGADTQYF
CDR3nt: TGTGCCAGCAGTTTTACCGGGACAGGGGCAGATACGCAGTATTTT

d_gene: -
v_gene: TRBV5-6
j_gene: TRBJ2-1
len: 15
abundance: -
CDR3aa: CASSFGGNSYNEQFF
CDR3nt: TGTGCCAGCAGCTTTGGAGGGAACTCCTACAATGAGCAGTTCTTC

d_gene: TRBD1
v_gene: TRBV28
j_gene: TRBJ2-3
len: 16
abundance: -
CDR3aa: CASSPSGTGGEDTQYF
CDR3nt: TGTGCCAGCAGTCCTTCCGGGACAGGGGGCGAAGATACGCAGTATTTT

d_gene: TRBD2
v_gene: TRBV11-2
j_gene: TRBJ2-3
len: 19
abundance: -
CDR3aa: CASSLRRPGLAGHTDTQYF
CDR3nt: TGTGCCAGCAGCCTAAGGCGGCCCGGACTAGCGGGCCACACAGATACGCAGTATTTT

d_gene: -
v_gene: TRBV28
j_gene: TRBJ1-6
len: 13
abundance: few
CDR3aa: CASSFNRDSPLHF
CDR3nt: TGTGCCAGCAGTTTCAACAGGGATTCACCCCTCCACTTT

d_gene: -
v_gene: TRBV2
j_gene: TRBJ2-5
len: 14
abundance: -
CDR3aa: CASSEEAAPVTQYF
CDR3nt: TGTGCCAGCAGTGAAGAGGCAGCCCCGGTGACCCAGTACTTC

d_gene: -
v_gene: TRBV6-1
j_gene: TRBJ2-3
len: 14
abundance: -
CDR3aa: CASRLRVGTDTQYF
CDR3nt: TGTGCCAGCAGGCTACGGGTCGGCACAGATACGCAGTATTTT

d_gene: -
v_gene: TRBV28
j_gene: TRBJ1-1
len: 14
abundance: -
CDR3aa: CASRPAWGRTEAFF
CDR3nt: TGTGCCAGCAGACCCGCATGGGGACGCACTGAAGCTTTCTTT

d_gene: -
v_gene: TRBV9
j_gene: TRBJ1-1
len: 14
abundance: -
CDR3aa: CASSPVTANTEAFF
CDR3nt: TGTGCCAGCAGCCCCGTGACCGCGAACACTGAAGCTTTCTTT

d_gene: -
v_gene: TRBV5-3
j_gene: TRBJ1-1
len: 13
abundance: -
CDR3aa: CARSLSQYTEAFF
CDR3nt: TGTGCCAGAAGCTTGTCCCAATACACTGAAGCTTTCTTT

d_gene: -
v_gene: TRBV29-1
j_gene: TRBJ2-1
len: 12
abundance: few
CDR3aa: CSVEHDLNEQFF
CDR3nt: TGCAGCGTGGAACATGACCTCAATGAGCAGTTCTTC

d_gene: TRBD1
v_gene: TRBV5-1
j_gene: TRBJ2-2
len: 14
abundance: -
CDR3aa: CASRDRVSTGELFF
CDR3nt: TGCGCCAGCAGGGACAGGGTGTCCACCGGGGAGCTGTTTTTT

d_gene: -
v_gene: TRBV7-2
j_gene: TRBJ2-5
len: 11
abundance: -
CDR3aa: CASTASDTQYF
CDR3nt: TGTGCCAGCACCGCCTCAGACACCCAGTACTTC

d_gene: -
v_gene: TRBV28
j_gene: TRBJ1-5
len: 14
abundance: -
CDR3aa: CASSLSQGSQPQHF
CDR3nt: TGTGCCAGCAGTTTAAGTCAGGGGAGTCAGCCCCAGCATTTT

d_gene: -
v_gene: TRBV4-1
j_gene: TRBJ1-5
len: 14
abundance: medium-sized
CDR3aa: CASRPPGSNQPQHF
CDR3nt: TGCGCCAGCAGACCTCCGGGCAGCAATCAGCCCCAGCATTTT

d_gene: TRBD1
v_gene: TRBV27
j_gene: TRBJ2-1
len: 13
abundance: -
CDR3aa: CASRFTPRDSQFF
CDR3nt: TGTGCCAGCAGATTCACCCCCCGGGACAGTCAGTTCTTC

d_gene: TRBD2
v_gene: TRBV30
j_gene: TRBJ2-7
len: 14
abundance: few
CDR3aa: CASRGGERSYEQYF
CDR3nt: TGTGCCTCCCGCGGGGGGGAACGGTCCTACGAGCAGTACTTC

d_gene: TRBD1
v_gene: TRBV9
j_gene: TRBJ2-2
len: 15
abundance: -
CDR3aa: CASSEEGAPAGELFF
CDR3nt: TGTGCCAGCAGCGAAGAGGGGGCGCCCGCCGGGGAGCTGTTTTTT

d_gene: -
v_gene: TRBV30
j_gene: TRBJ2-3
len: 17
abundance: once
CDR3aa: CAWSVGGMAGLTDTQYF
CDR3nt: TGTGCCTGGAGTGTGGGTGGGATGGCGGGCCTCACAGATACGCAGTATTTT

d_gene: TRBD1
v_gene: TRBV27
j_gene: TRBJ2-7
len: 15
abundance: -
CDR3aa: CASVDRGSLEYEQYF
CDR3nt: TGTGCCAGCGTAGACAGGGGATCTCTCGAATACGAGCAGTACTTC

d_gene: TRBD2
v_gene: TRBV19
j_gene: TRBJ2-3
len: 16
abundance: -
CDR3aa: CASSSGLAGELDTQYF
CDR3nt: TGTGCCAGTAGTTCGGGACTAGCGGGGGAGCTAGATACGCAGTATTTT

d_gene: -
v_gene: TRBV12-5
j_gene: TRBJ2-1
len: 20
abundance: few
CDR3aa: CASGLVPSFGTASSYNEQFF
CDR3nt: TGTGCTAGTGGTTTGGTACCGAGTTTTGGGACCGCAAGCTCCTACAATGAGCAGTTCTTC

d_gene: -
v_gene: TRBV5-4
j_gene: TRBJ2-1
len: 15
abundance: few
CDR3aa: CASSPLPRGQNEQFF
CDR3nt: TGTGCCAGCAGCCCACTGCCGCGAGGACAAAATGAGCAGTTCTTC

d_gene: -
v_gene: TRBV7-3
j_gene: TRBJ2-1
len: 15
abundance: -
CDR3aa: CASSSGYTHYNEQFF
CDR3nt: TGTGCCAGCAGCTCAGGTTATACTCACTACAATGAGCAGTTCTTC

d_gene: -
v_gene: TRBV7-9
j_gene: TRBJ1-2
len: 13
abundance: -
CDR3aa: CASSERGIYGYTF
CDR3nt: TGTGCCAGCAGTGAACGGGGTATCTATGGCTACACCTTC

d_gene: -
v_gene: TRBV5-1
j_gene: TRBJ1-4
len: 15
abundance: -
CDR3aa: CASSLSPQVNEKLFF
CDR3nt: TGCGCCAGCAGCTTGTCCCCCCAGGTTAATGAAAAACTGTTTTTT

d_gene: TRBD1
v_gene: TRBV5-1
j_gene: TRBJ1-1
len: 12
abundance: -
CDR3aa: CASSQGQSEAFF
CDR3nt: TGCGCCAGCAGCCAGGGACAGTCTGAAGCTTTCTTT

d_gene: -
v_gene: TRBV21-1
j_gene: TRBJ1-2
len: 15
abundance: once
CDR3aa: CASTPQPGPSIGYTF
CDR3nt: TGTGCCAGCACCCCCCAGCCGGGACCGTCGATTGGCTACACCTTC

d_gene: TRBD2
v_gene: TRBV7-9
j_gene: TRBJ2-3
len: 15
abundance: -
CDR3aa: CASSLRLAGEDTQYF
CDR3nt: TGTGCCAGCAGCTTGAGGCTAGCGGGAGAGGATACGCAGTATTTT

d_gene: TRBD1
v_gene: TRBV5-1
j_gene: TRBJ1-2
len: 16
abundance: -
CDR3aa: CASSPTSRQGGYGYTF
CDR3nt: TGCGCCAGCAGCCCGACATCCCGACAGGGCGGCTATGGCTACACCTTC

d_gene: -
v_gene: TRBV6-1
j_gene: TRBJ2-1
len: 11
abundance: -
CDR3aa: CASSSLLEQFF
CDR3nt: TGTGCCAGCAGCTCGTTGCTTGAGCAGTTCTTC

d_gene: TRBD2
v_gene: TRBV6-5
j_gene: TRBJ2-7
len: 16
abundance: -
CDR3aa: CASSYAGLAKVYEQYF
CDR3nt: TGTGCCAGCAGTTACGCCGGACTAGCGAAGGTATACGAGCAGTACTTC

d_gene: TRBD1
v_gene: TRBV28
j_gene: TRBJ1-1
len: 15
abundance: -
CDR3aa: CASTQKTGAALSAFF
CDR3nt: TGTGCCAGCACCCAGAAAACAGGGGCCGCCTTGTCGGCTTTCTTT

d_gene: -
v_gene: TRBV6-1
j_gene: TRBJ2-3
len: 15
abundance: once
CDR3aa: CASSPVAMGTDTQYF
CDR3nt: TGTGCCAGCAGTCCGGTCGCGATGGGCACAGATACGCAGTATTTT

d_gene: -
v_gene: TRBV10-2
j_gene: TRBJ1-1
len: 14
abundance: -
CDR3aa: CASSEQSYRGEAFF
CDR3nt: TGCGCCAGCAGTGAGCAGAGCTATCGGGGTGAAGCTTTCTTT